This T cell receptor beta chain comes out of a study of cytomegalovirus exposure and HLA in healthy donors. Germline V gene sequence: CDR1 MNHEY, CDR2 SVGAGI. The V gene end was trimmed by 6 bases and the J gene end by 3 bases; junction bases not matched to a gene: 7. The CDR3 runs to 14 residues. PCR was performed using 60 Vbeta and 13 Jbeta primers. This table comes from immunoSEQ multiplex PCR, and its TCRdb copy is limited to in-frame clones, with some not included. Recorded here are 180,000 or so clones; the top ten clones represent approximately 0.74%. The clonotype originates from a boy younger than 18 in good health and CMV-seronegative. V gene TRBV6-5 combines with J gene TRBJ2-5, with 7 positions matching TRBD1. The sequenced sample was PBMCs. The CDR3 coding sequence is TGTGCCAGCAGATCCGGGACAGCAAAAGAGACCCAGTACTTC. Its translation is CASRSGTAKETQYF.